This record covers a single TCR beta chain. Its target is not known. The sample comes from a study of cytomegalovirus exposure and HLA in healthy donors. Whole-study context: Researchers previously reported finding 90 million to 130 million unique TCR beta sequences from some 180 million T cells. Study-level findings and limits: The likely explanation for a cluster of highly shared sequence variants was sequencing artifact. TCR beta chains numbering roughly 150 were designated cytomegalovirus-associated. Later work found most CMV-associated TCR beta chains apparently HLA-restricted.

The PCR made use of 60 Vbeta and 13 Jbeta primers. Using immunoSEQ multiplex PCR, the repertoire was profiled, and TCRdb retains in-frame clones only, with some absent. The data contain roughly 170,000 clones, approximately 80% of them singletons. The TCR sequence derives from a woman aged 45-65 years in good health and CMV-seropositive. The sample taken for sequencing was PBMCs.

CDR3 amino acids: CASSLLSGQGHQETQYF. CDR3 in DNA: TGTGCCAGCAGTTTGCTTTCGGGACAGGGACACCAAGAGACCCAGTACTTC. This rearrangement joins TRBV28 to TRBJ2-5, with 9 bases matching TRBD1. Trimming took 3 bases from V and 0 from J; bases not matched to a gene: 8. Per germline, CDR1 MDHEN and CDR2 SYDVKM. The CDR3 contains 17 residues.